This T cell receptor beta chain was identified in a study of CD4 T cells in relation to SARS-CoV-2 and coronaviruses. Study-wide points: The cross-reactivity analysis covered only spike protein, not other viral proteins.

Trimming took 4 bases from V and 5 from J; bases not matched to a gene: 12. This CDR3 region has 17 residues. Germline CDR1 and CDR2: LGHDT and YNNKEL (reference sequence). Concerning this clone: The antigen is undetermined.

The protocol was immunoSEQ multiplex PCR, while the TCRdb copy is restricted to in-frame clones and leaves out a portion. Of roughly 10,000 clones in the sample, 74% were seen once. CD4+ T cells from unexposed donors were obtained before the COVID-19 pandemic (2011-2018). CD4+ T cells were isolated from the cells after more than nine days of culture. Unexposed-donor CD4+ T cells were probed with SARS-CoV-2 S/N and four cold-coronavirus spikes, cells permitting. PBMCs were plated at two million per well in IL-2-containing medium. The clonotype was recovered from a human donor in good health. The gene calls are TRBV3-1 (or the pseudogene TRBV3-2) and TRBJ2-1, with 9 bases identical to TRBD2. The specimen was CD4+ T cells from PBMCs, cultured in vitro. Here the CDR3 DNA reads TGTGCCAGCAGCCCCCGCTCGGCTAGCGGGAACCACAATGAGCAGTTCTTC. Its protein is CASSPRSASGNHNEQFF.